The 15 T cell receptor beta chains below all came from one sample that was sequenced in a study of tumor-infiltrating lymphocytes in primary liver carcinoma. From about 490 ng of total RNA, TCR beta-specific cDNA was reverse-transcribed using a constant-region primer. Slightly modified ARM-PCR served as the procedure for the TCR beta libraries. These libraries came from three rounds of nested multiplex PCR. Amplification in the first two PCR rounds was performed using TRBV1-TRBV30 forward primers and a C-beta reverse primer for roughly 10 cycles each. TCRdb called the multiplex PCR reads again in MiXCR, with one record for every CDR3 protein. The data show some 190,000 distinct CDR3 sequences, roughly 60% seen once. The blood RNA (from unsorted whole blood) was obtained, and germline DNA was also extracted. What was sequenced was peripheral blood. Source of these receptors: a man aged 35 to 55 with primary liver carcinoma and hepatitis B virus infection.

The chain uses TRBV6-1 and TRBJ2-1; 10 bases agree with TRBD2. Per the germline V gene, CDR1 is MNHNS and CDR2 is SASEGT. The length of the CDR3 is 15 residues. The J segment lost 8 bases and the V segment lost 10 bases, leaving 14 bases of the junction unmatched. CDR3 region: CATPTSGRAEDEQFF. CDR3 bases: TGTGCCACCCCTACCAGCGGGAGGGCCGAGGATGAGCAGTTCTTC.

This sequence joins TRBV2 and TRBJ2-5; no clear D gene. The length of the CDR3 is 12 residues. Germline loops: CDR1 SNHLY, CDR2 FYNNEI. V was pared by 1 base and J by 7 bases, with 7 bases between. CDR3 nucleotides: TGTGCCAGCAGTGAAGGTGAAGCGACCCAGTACTTC. Translated: CASSEGEATQYF.

This clonotype was detected only once. This chain uses TRBV29-1 with TRBJ1-1, with D possibly being TRBD1 (6 bases). The CDR3 is 12 amino acids. The ends were cut back, 7 bases at V and 5 bases at J, with 14 bases in the middle. CDR1 and CDR2 from the germline V gene are SQVTM and ANQGSEA. In DNA, the CDR3 is TGCAGCGCCCGGACAGCCGGGACTGAAGCTTTCTTT. It encodes CSARTAGTEAFF.

The CDR3 is CASSLRSTDTQYF. The CDR3 DNA sequence: TGCGCCAGCAGTCTTAGAAGCACAGATACGCAGTATTTT. V is TRBV5-1 and J is TRBJ2-3; no clear D. Germline V gives CDR1 SGHRS, CDR2 YFSETQ. The CDR3 covers 13 residues. V lost 5 bases and J 0 bases, leaving 7 bases between the germline ends. The whole variable domain, remainder taken from reference TRBV5-1 and TRBJ2-3, is KAGVTQTPRYLIKTRGQQVTLSCSPISGHRSVSWYQQTPGQGLQFLFEYFSETQRNKGNFPGRFSGRQFSNSRSEMNVSTLELGDSALYLCASSLRSTDTQYFGPGTRLTVL.

This clonotype was seen only once. This sequence may be a read error, since a much larger clone differs from it by one base. V and J are TRBV29-1 and TRBJ1-5; D is unresolved. This CDR3 region has 13 residues. The V and J ends lost 1 base and 3 bases respectively, with 7 bases between them. Germline V gene lookup returns CDR1 SQVTM and CDR2 ANQGSEA. The CDR3 coding sequence is TGCAGCGTTGAAGTTGTCGACAATCAGCCCCAGCATTTT. Its protein is CSVEVVDNQPQHF.

This clonotype was observed a few times. The V and J genes are TRBV29-1 and TRBJ2-3; no reliable D call. Germline values: CDR1 SQVTM, CDR2 ANQGSEA. The CDR3 extends over 12 amino acids. The V and J ends lost 4 bases and 6 bases respectively, with 11 bases between them. CDR3 coding DNA: TGCAGCGTTGGTTTAGACGGGGATACGCAGTATTTT. Its translation is CSVGLDGDTQYF.

On this clonotype itself: Given a much more abundant clone one base away, this may be a read error. The chain employs TRBV6-1 and TRBJ2-1; D perhaps matches TRBD2 (6 bases). This CDR3 region has 15 residues. Germline CDR1 is MNHNS and CDR2 is SASEGT. Trimming removed 7 bases from V and 8 bases from J, with 21 bases in between. In nucleotides, the CDR3 is TGTGCCAGCACACATGGAGGGTCTAGTCAGGATGAGCAGTTCTTC. Translating gives CASTHGGSSQDEQFF.

This clonotype was observed a few times. The gene calls are TRBV28 and TRBJ2-3, with a possible D match to TRBD2 (5 bases). CDR1 and CDR2 from the germline V gene are MDHEN and SYDVKM. The CDR3 runs to 12 residues. The V and J ends lost 5 bases and 4 bases respectively, with 7 bases between them. The CDR3 loop is CASSLGADTQYF. For the CDR3, the DNA is TGTGCCAGCAGTCTCGGGGCAGATACGCAGTATTTT.

The V gene is TRBV2, the J gene TRBJ1-1; TRBD1 is a possible D gene (6 bases). V lost 7 bases to trimming and J lost 0 bases, with 12 bases between them. CDR3 size: 14 residues. Germline V lookup: CDR1 SNHLY, CDR2 FYNNEI. The chain's CDR3 is CASNGQSMNTEAFF. Here the CDR3 DNA reads TGTGCCAGCAATGGACAGAGCATGAACACTGAAGCTTTCTTT.

To note about this clonotype: A read error may produce the germline difference seen at one junction end. V gene TRBV11-2 combines with J gene TRBJ2-3, with D possibly being TRBD2 (6 bases). In germline, CDR1 is SGHAT, CDR2 FQNNGV. The CDR3 is made up of 13 amino acids. CDR3: CVSSLGWRDAQYF. The CDR3, as DNA: TGTGTCAGCAGCTTAGGATGGAGGGATGCGCAGTATTTT.

About this clonotype: A much larger clone lies one base from this, so it may be a read error. This chain links TRBV11-2 with TRBJ2-2; D gene uncertain. The CDR3 covers 15 residues. Germline CDR1 is SGHAT and CDR2 is FQNNGV. The CDR3 bases are TGTGCCAGCAGCTTAGGCGGCGGCTGGACCGAGGAGCTGTTTTTT. Translated, it gives CASSLGGGWTEELFF.

With regard to this clonotype: The junction departs from germline at one end; a sequencing error may be responsible. The J gene is TRBJ2-1, the V gene TRBV11-2; TRBD2 agrees at 8 bases. Germline V CDR1 and CDR2: SGHAT, FQNNGV. This CDR3 is 18 amino acids long. Written as DNA, the CDR3 is TGTGTCAGCAGCTACCATCCGTTTACTAGCGGCTCCTACAATGAGCAGTTCTTC. Translation gives CVSSYHPFTSGSYNEQFF. The whole variable domain, filled in from reference TRBV11-2 and TRBJ2-1, reads EAGVAQSPRYKIIEKRQSVAFWCNPISGHATLYWYQQILGQGPKLLIQFQNNGVVDDSQLPKDRFSAERLKGVDSTLKIQPAKLEDSAVYLCVSSYHPFTSGSYNEQFFGPGTRLTVL.

A remark on this clonotype: A single base separates this from a much larger clone, so it may be a read error. The CDR3 DNA is TGCGCCAACAGCCAAGTCAGCCTTGGAAATTCACCCCTCCACTTT. Its protein is CANSQVSLGNSPLHF. The V gene is TRBV4-1, the J gene TRBJ1-6; D is ambiguous. The CDR3 is made up of 15 amino acids. Germline CDR1 MGHRA, CDR2 YSYEKL.

A remark on this clonotype: This sequence may be a read error, since a much larger clone differs from it by one base. The V gene is TRBV5-8, the J gene TRBJ2-3, with a tentative D call TRBD2 (5 bases). Germline lookup yields CDR1 SGHTS and CDR2 YDEGEE. The CDR3 consists of 12 residues. The CDR3 DNA is TGTACCAGCAGTCCACTAGGCGATACGCAGTATTTT. It is translated as CTSSPLGDTQYF.

This clonotype has a handful of counts. The J gene is TRBJ2-1, the V gene TRBV28; 12 bases align to TRBD1. The V segment lost 2 bases and the J segment 10 bases; nucleotides outside the gene matches: 9. The CDR3 length is 16 residues. In germline, CDR1 is MDHEN, CDR2 SYDVKM. The CDR3, as DNA: TGTGCCAGCAGTTTACTCCGGGACAGGGGGCATCGGGAGCAGTTCTTC. Its protein is CASSLLRDRGHREQFF.